This T cell receptor (beta chain) emerged from a study of CD8+ T cells in alopecia areata. The study's findings and limits: Greater clonality was observed in lesional scalp samples, especially alopecia totalis/universalis, versus normal scalp.

Trimming left V 0 bases short and J 0 bases short, with 16 bases between. Germline loops: CDR1 SGHRS, CDR2 YFSETQ. This CDR3 has 17 amino acids. Once RNA had been extracted, it was reverse transcribed into cDNA to act as the sequencing template. Generated by immunoSEQ multiplex PCR, the TCRdb table keeps only in-frame clones and is missing some. In the table there are under 75,000 clones, about 44% of which are singletons. As to this clone: What it binds is not known.

This material consisted of CD8+ T cells sorted from blood, taken at week 0. The clonotype was recovered from a human donor with alopecia areata. This rearrangement joins TRBV5-1 to TRBJ2-7, with D perhaps TRBD2 (7 bases). CDR3 coding DNA: TGCGCCAGCAGCTTGGGCCTGGGGGGGCGAGGCTCCTACGAGCAGTACTTC. Translation: CASSLGLGGRGSYEQYF.